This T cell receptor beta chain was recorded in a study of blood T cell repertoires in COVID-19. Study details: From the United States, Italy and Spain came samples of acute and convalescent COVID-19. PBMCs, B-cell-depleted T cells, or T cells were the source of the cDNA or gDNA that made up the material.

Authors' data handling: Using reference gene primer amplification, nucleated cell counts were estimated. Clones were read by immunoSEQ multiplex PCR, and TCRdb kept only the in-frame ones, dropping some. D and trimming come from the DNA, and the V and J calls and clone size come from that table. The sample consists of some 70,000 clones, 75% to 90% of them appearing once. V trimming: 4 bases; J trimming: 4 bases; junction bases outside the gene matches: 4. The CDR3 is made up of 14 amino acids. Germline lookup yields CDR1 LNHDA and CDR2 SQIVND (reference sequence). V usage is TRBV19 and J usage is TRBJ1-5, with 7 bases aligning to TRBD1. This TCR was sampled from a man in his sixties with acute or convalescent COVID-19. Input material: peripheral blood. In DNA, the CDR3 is TGTGCCAGTAGTACAGGGGGTGGAAATCAGCCCCAGCATTTT. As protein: CASSTGGGNQPQHF.